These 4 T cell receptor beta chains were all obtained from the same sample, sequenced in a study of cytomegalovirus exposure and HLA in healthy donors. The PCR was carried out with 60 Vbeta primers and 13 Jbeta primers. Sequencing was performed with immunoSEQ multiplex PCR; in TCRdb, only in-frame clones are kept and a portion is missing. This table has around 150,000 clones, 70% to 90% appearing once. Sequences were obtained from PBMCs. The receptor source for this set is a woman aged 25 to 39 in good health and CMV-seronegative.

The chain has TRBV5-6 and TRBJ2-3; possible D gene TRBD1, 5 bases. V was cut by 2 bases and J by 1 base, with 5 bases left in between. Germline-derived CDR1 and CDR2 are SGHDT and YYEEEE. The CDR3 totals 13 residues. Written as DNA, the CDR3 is TGTGCCAGCAGCTTACAGGGCACAGATACGCAGTATTTT. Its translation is CASSLQGTDTQYF. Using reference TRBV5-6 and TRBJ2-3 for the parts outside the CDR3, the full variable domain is DAGVTQSPTHLIKTRGQQVTLRCSPKSGHDTVSWYQQALGQGPQFIFQYYEEEERQRGNFPDRFSGHQFPNYSSELNVNALLLGDSALYLCASSLQGTDTQYFGPGTRLTVL.

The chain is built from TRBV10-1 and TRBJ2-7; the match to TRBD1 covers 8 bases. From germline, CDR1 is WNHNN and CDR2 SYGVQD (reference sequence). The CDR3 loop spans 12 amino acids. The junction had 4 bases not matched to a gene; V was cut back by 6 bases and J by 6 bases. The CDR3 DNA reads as TGCGCCAGCAGCCGTACAGGGGGCGAGCAGTACTTC. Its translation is CASSRTGGEQYF.

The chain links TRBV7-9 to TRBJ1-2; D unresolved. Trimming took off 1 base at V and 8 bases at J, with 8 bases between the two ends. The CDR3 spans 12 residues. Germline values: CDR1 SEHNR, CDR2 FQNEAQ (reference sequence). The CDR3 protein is CASSLVEKGYTF. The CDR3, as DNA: TGTGCCAGCAGCTTAGTCGAGAAGGGCTACACCTTC.

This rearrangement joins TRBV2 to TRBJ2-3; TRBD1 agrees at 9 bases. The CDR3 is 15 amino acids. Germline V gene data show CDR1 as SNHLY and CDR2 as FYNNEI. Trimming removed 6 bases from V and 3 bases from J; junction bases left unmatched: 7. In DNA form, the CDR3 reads TGTGCCAGCAGGCCTACAGGGGGCCCTACAGATACGCAGTATTTT. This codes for CASRPTGGPTDTQYF.